The rows below give T cell receptor beta chains drawn from one sample of a study of T cell changes during pregnancy in multiple sclerosis. Here immunoSEQ multiplex PCR was the method, and the copy in TCRdb shows in-frame clones only, minus some. The table has tens of thousands of clones, about 92% seen once. The sample in question was peripheral blood, obtained after pregnancy. The receptor set was obtained from a female donor with multiple sclerosis, enrolled in a pregnancy study. The CDR3 runs from the conserved cysteine through the conserved F or W. The order of the fields is V gene, D gene, J gene, clone size, CDR3 protein, CDR3 DNA. The D gene is left open where the match is weak. Size is omitted from some rows. Given values are once, few, many or a class for expanded clones.

>TRBV6-4|TRBD2|TRBJ2-1|-
CASSDSGSGGSDEQFF
TGTGCCAGCAGTGACTCGGGTAGCGGGGGGAGCGATGAGCAGTTCTTC
>TRBV6-6|TRBD1|TRBJ1-2|-
CASSYPTPDREYGYTF
TGTGCCAGCAGTTACCCGACCCCGGACAGGGAATATGGCTACACCTTC
>TRBV7-3|TRBD1|TRBJ2-5|-
CASSTSGQGVGETQYF
TGTGCCAGCAGCACCTCGGGACAGGGGGTCGGGGAGACCCAGTACTTC
>TRBV6-1|TRBD1|TRBJ1-1|-
CASIRSTGGRSEAFF
TGTGCCAGCATTCGATCGACAGGGGGCCGGAGTGAAGCTTTCTTT
>TRBV7-2|-|TRBJ2-1|-
CASSPARNKFF
TGTGCCAGCAGCCCCGCTAGAAATAAGTTCTTC
>TRBV7-7|TRBD1|TRBJ1-1|-
CASSLDRGIRDTEAFF
TGTGCCAGCAGCTTGGACAGGGGTATCAGGGACACTGAAGCTTTCTTT
>TRBV7-8|-|TRBJ1-5|-
CASSLGAGRQPQHF
TGTGCCAGCAGCTTAGGCGCAGGGAGGCAGCCCCAGCATTTT
>TRBV5-1|TRBD2|TRBJ2-5|once
CASSWGDIAGEETQYF
TGCGCCAGCAGCTGGGGGGACATAGCGGGGGAAGAGACCCAGTACTTC
>TRBV6-5|-|TRBJ1-1|-
CASSRAGVTEAFF
TGTGCCAGCAGTAGGGCAGGGGTAACTGAAGCTTTCTTT
>TRBV30|-|TRBJ2-1|-
CAWSSTLRVSYNEQFF
TGTGCCTGGAGTTCGACCCTCAGGGTGAGTTACAATGAGCAGTTCTTC
>TRBV2|TRBD1|TRBJ1-5|once
CASNRDSGNQPQHF
TGTGCCAGCAACCGGGACAGTGGCAATCAGCCCCAGCATTTT
>TRBV27|-|TRBJ1-2|-
CASRLNTPNNYGYTF
TGTGCCAGCAGGCTGAACACCCCGAATAACTATGGCTACACCTTC
>TRBV7-2|TRBD1|TRBJ1-2|-
CASSPAGTGGYGYTF
TGTGCCAGCAGCCCAGCCGGGACAGGAGGCTATGGCTACACCTTC
>TRBV28|-|TRBJ1-3|-
CASSPVQFSSGNTIYF
TGTGCCAGCAGTCCGGTACAGTTTAGCTCTGGAAACACCATATATTTT
>TRBV30|-|TRBJ1-2|-
CACLRGGNYGYTF
TGTGCCTGCCTGAGGGGGGGTAACTATGGCTACACCTTC
>TRBV30|TRBD1|TRBJ1-1|-
CAWSGGQGPTEAFF
TGTGCCTGGAGTGGAGGACAGGGTCCCACTGAAGCTTTCTTT
>TRBV25-1|-|TRBJ2-2|-
CASSETRFPTGIELFF
TGTGCCAGCAGTGAGACCCGATTCCCCACAGGTATAGAGCTGTTTTTT
>TRBV6-1|TRBD2|TRBJ2-1|-
CASRGTSGNNEQFF
TGTGCCAGCAGAGGGACTAGCGGTAACAATGAGCAGTTCTTC
>TRBV30|TRBD1|TRBJ1-3|once
CAWITGGPGNTIYF
TGTGCCTGGATTACAGGGGGCCCAGGAAACACCATATATTTT
>TRBV12-5|TRBD1|TRBJ1-2|many
CASGQGSGYTF
TGTGCTAGTGGACAGGGGTCTGGCTACACCTTC